The clone carrying this TCR beta chain was counted a few times. What it recognizes is unknown. This entry belongs to a study of T cells after yellow fever vaccination. Whole-study findings and limits: Detected again after the booster were most primary-vaccination clones, at 95% to 98% CD4 and around 91% CD8. Any FACS-sorted repertoire could hold abundant clonotypes that contaminate it from the bulk population.

In TCRdb, the 5' RACE reads were re-called with MiXCR into one record per CDR3 protein. The sample has around 550,000 distinct CDR3 sequences, 19% seen once; the top ten hold 13% to 15%. This TCR derives from a man under 40 who received the YFV17D yellow fever vaccine. Sequences were derived from PBMCs, sampled 15 days after the yellow fever booster vaccination.

In nucleotides, the CDR3 is TGTGCCAGCACCTACTCCCCTGCCGCTATCCACCGGGACAGGGGGGACAATGAGCAGTTCTTC. It encodes CASTYSPAAIHRDRGDNEQFF. The chain links TRBV6-2 or TRBV6-3 to TRBJ2-1; TRBD1 agrees at 11 bases. V shed 7 bases, J shed 5 bases, and the junction held 25 bases outside the gene matches. The CDR3 consists of 21 residues. Germline V lookup: CDR1 MNHEY, CDR2 SVGEGT.